This record concerns one T cell receptor (beta chain) sequence. This clonotype was counted only a few times. This receptor's antigen is unknown. Base qualities are not provided; no much larger clone lies one nucleotide away. This specimen's treatment or condition label, per the study, means: in vitro stimulation with specific CMV peptide epitopes to enrich CMV-specific T cells. From the germline V gene, CDR1 is MNHEY and CDR2 is SVGEGT. At the junction V is shortened by 2 bases and J by 8 bases, with 13 bases in between. The CDR3 contains 14 residues, cysteine and phenylalanine counted. The CDR3 DNA has 42 bases and is translated from base 1. This record comes from a study of T cell repertoires in cytomegalovirus infection (dated by TCRdb to between 2018 and 2020). About the full investigation: Recently identified HLA-C-restricted CMV epitopes, whose presentation resists viral immunomodulation, were targeted by peptide stimulations together with well-studied HLA-B-restricted epitopes. Donor HLA type was relevant to the analysis, as public TCR beta signatures indicated carriage of CMV infection together with the matching HLA type. Broad study findings and their caveats: The ex vivo response was dominated by HLA-C-restricted CMV-specific TCR beta clonotypes, which also provided the single most frequent clonotype in two of eight donors. Carriers of CMV infection plus the relevant HLA type were discriminated by the cumulative frequency of public TCR beta family members in the study cohort and in an independent roughly 400-donor cohort.

TCRdb lists the instrument as Illumina HiSeq 1500. The public reads were quality trimmed at Q25 with fastp and then assembled into clones with MiXCR by TCRdb, keeping productive beta chains. Each entry is one CDR3 protein sequence, shown with its most common DNA and genes. The sample table lists around 140,000 distinct CDR3 sequences, roughly a third of them with a count of one. Roughly 51% of the sample is in the top ten clones. The TCR was taken from a human donor in good health (CMV status not recorded). Some clones in this sample may be carry-over from other donors' samples. The sequences come from CD8+ T cells from cultured PBMCs, collected from culture after CMV antigen stimulation. The rearranged chain carries TRBV6-2 or TRBV6-3 and TRBJ2-1; the D region is possibly TRBD1 or TRBD2, each matching across 5 bases. The CDR3 loop reads CASSYLGDVDEQFF. In nucleotide form, the sequence is TGTGCCAGCAGTTACCTGGGGGATGTGGATGAGCAGTTCTTC.